This T cell receptor (beta chain) was identified during a study of cytomegalovirus exposure and HLA in healthy donors. About the research overall: The approximately 110 validation repertoires used a platform that matched the one used for the approximately 670 first-cohort repertoires, as a later analysis reported.

Study findings and constraints: The study listed some 160 cytomegalovirus-associated TCR beta chains. TCR clusters originating in the first cohort tended to co-occur in the roughly 130 validation repertoires, according to a later analysis.

Concerning this clone itself: What it binds is unknown.

Method: immunoSEQ multiplex PCR; TCRdb's copy keeps in-frame clones and lacks some. The table lists some 130,000 clones, around four fifths of them singletons, with roughly 27% in the top ten. J was trimmed by 5 bases and V by 4 bases; bases with no gene match: 13. CDR3 size: 16 residues. The germline CDR1 and CDR2 sequences are SGHRS and YFSETQ. This receptor was obtained from a man aged 25 to 45 in good health and CMV-seropositive. Specimen: PBMCs. This sequence joins TRBV5-1 and TRBJ2-5, with 8 bases identical to TRBD1. CDR3 sequence reads: CASSETGTGRGETQYF. Written as DNA, the CDR3 is TGCGCCAGCAGCGAAACTGGGACAGGTCGGGGGGAGACCCAGTACTTC. Supplemented by reference TRBV5-1 and TRBJ2-5, the full variable domain reads KAGVTQTPRYLIKTRGQQVTLSCSPISGHRSVSWYQQTPGQGLQFLFEYFSETQRNKGNFPGRFSGRQFSNSRSEMNVSTLELGDSALYLCASSETGTGRGETQYFGPGTRLLVL.